This T cell receptor (beta chain) is from a study of cytomegalovirus exposure and HLA in healthy donors. Comments on this clone: The antigen remains unidentified.

PCR was performed using 60 Vbeta and 13 Jbeta primers. Using immunoSEQ multiplex PCR, the repertoire was profiled, and TCRdb retains in-frame clones only, with some absent. This sample's clone table lists about 46,000 clones. V was pared by 5 bases and J by 0 bases, with 7 bases between. The CDR3 has 13 residues. Germline loops: CDR1 MGHDK, CDR2 SYGVNS. Notes on the study in general: TCR beta sequences reportedly predicted most subjects' HLA-A and HLA-B alleles accurately.

The specimen was PBMCs. The rearrangement links TRBV25-1 to TRBJ1-2, with D possibly matching TRBD1 (5 bases). The TCR originated in a woman aged 40-49 years in good health and CMV-seronegative. In DNA, the CDR3 is TGTGCCAGCAGTCCAGGGACTAACTATGGCTACACCTTC. The encoded protein is CASSPGTNYGYTF.